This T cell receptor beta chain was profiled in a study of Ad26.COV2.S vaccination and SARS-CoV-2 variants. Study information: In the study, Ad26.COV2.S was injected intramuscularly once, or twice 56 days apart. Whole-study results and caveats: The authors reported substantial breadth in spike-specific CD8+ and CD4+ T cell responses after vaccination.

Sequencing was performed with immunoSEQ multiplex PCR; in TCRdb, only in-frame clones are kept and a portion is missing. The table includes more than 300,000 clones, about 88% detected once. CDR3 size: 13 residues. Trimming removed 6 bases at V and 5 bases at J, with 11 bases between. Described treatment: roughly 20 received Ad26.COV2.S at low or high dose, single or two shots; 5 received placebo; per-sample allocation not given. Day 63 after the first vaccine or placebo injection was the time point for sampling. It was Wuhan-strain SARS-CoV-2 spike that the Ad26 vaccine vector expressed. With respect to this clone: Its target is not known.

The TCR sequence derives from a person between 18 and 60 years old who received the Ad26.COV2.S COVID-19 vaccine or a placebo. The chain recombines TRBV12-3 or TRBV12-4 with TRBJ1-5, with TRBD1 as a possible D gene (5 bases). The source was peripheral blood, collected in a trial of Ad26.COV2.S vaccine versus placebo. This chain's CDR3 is CASRGGEYQPQHF. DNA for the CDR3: TGTGCCAGCAGGGGGGGGGAGTATCAGCCCCAGCATTTT.